This T cell receptor (beta chain) was observed in a study of OX40 agonist ivuxolimab in advanced cancers. Study-wide background: Across the patients, intravenous ivuxolimab was delivered every 2 weeks at 0.01 to 10 mg/kg. Three patients got partial responses; one had hepatocellular carcinoma and two had cutaneous melanoma.

Study observations and caveats: Within 6 weeks, CD4+ and CD8+ blood T cells expanded clonally at 0.1 to 3.0 mg/kg.

With regard to this clone: What it binds is not known.

The CDR3 loop spans 15 amino acids. Unmatched junction bases numbered 7, after V lost 4 bases and J lost 8 bases. The germline CDR1 and CDR2 sequences are LGHNA and YNFKEQ. This table comes from immunoSEQ multiplex PCR, and its TCRdb copy is limited to in-frame clones, with some not included. The data hold 55,000 to 60,000 clones, with 85% observed a single time. Sequenced here: CD4+ or CD8+ T cells sorted from blood, sampled in a trial of the OX40 agonist ivuxolimab. The sequence came from an adult with an advanced solid tumor such as melanoma, head and neck, liver or kidney cancer. V gene TRBV4-2 combines with J gene TRBJ2-1; 11 bases are shared with TRBD1. DNA of the CDR3: TGTGCCAGCAGCCTCGGACAGGGGGCTAACGATGAGCAGTTCTTC. This codes for CASSLGQGANDEQFF.